This TCR beta chain was identified during a study of T cell responses to AZD1222 COVID-19 vaccine. Findings and caveats of the study: The peak T cell response came first, and repertoires were sampled only after it. Seropositive status at baseline applied to only five to seven AZD1222 recipients. Clonal diversity was possibly underestimated, and white British individuals and females predominated among donors.

Second-dose intervals of approximately 4 or approximately 12 weeks were pooled. With 5 bases removed from V and 5 bases from J, the gap between germline ends came to 14 bases. The V gene's germline CDR1 is MNHEY and CDR2 SMNVEV (reference sequence). This CDR3 contains 14 residues. This clone was seen just once. Its target is unknown. Profiling relied on immunoSEQ multiplex PCR, and the TCRdb table lists in-frame clones only, not all of them. The table shows about 150,000 clones, with 90% to 95% occurring only once. The sample was peripheral blood, taken 28 days after the second AZD1222 dose. The chain uses TRBV27 and TRBJ2-3; D might be TRBD2 (6 bases). This TCR derives from an adult who received the AZD1222 COVID-19 vaccine. The CDR3 nucleotides are TGTGCCAGCAGTCCAGACTGGCGGGGAGATACGCAGTATTTT. It yields the protein CASSPDWRGDTQYF.